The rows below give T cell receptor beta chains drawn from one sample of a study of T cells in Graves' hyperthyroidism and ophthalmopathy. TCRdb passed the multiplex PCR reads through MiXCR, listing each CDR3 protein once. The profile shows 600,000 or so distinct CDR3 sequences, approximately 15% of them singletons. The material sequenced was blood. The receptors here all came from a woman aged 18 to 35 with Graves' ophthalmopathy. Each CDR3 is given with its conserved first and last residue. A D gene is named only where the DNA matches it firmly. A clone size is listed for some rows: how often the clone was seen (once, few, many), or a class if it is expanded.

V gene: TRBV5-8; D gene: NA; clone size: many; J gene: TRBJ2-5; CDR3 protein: CASSLPSIGETQYF; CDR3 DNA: TGTGCCAGCAGCTTACCGAGCATCGGGGAGACCCAGTACTTC
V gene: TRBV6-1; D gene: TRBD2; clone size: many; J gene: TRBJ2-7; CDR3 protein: CASSSGTSGIEQYF; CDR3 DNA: TGTGCCAGCAGTTCCGGGACTAGCGGGATTGAGCAGTACTTC
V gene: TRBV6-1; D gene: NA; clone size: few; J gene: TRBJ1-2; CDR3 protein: CASRVPGPHRGYGYTF; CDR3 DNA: TGTGCCAGCAGGGTACCGGGACCTCATCGCGGCTATGGCTACACCTTC
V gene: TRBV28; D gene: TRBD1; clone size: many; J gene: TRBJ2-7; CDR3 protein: CASNSGTGVYEQYF; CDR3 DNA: TGTGCCAGCAATTCCGGGACAGGGGTTTACGAGCAGTACTTC
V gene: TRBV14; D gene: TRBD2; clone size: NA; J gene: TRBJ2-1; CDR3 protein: CASSPGTSRRRDEQFF; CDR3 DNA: TGTGCCAGCAGTCCCGGGACTAGCCGACGGAGGGATGAGCAGTTCTTC
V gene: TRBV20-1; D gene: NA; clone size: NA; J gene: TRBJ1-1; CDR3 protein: CSASSRPTFAEAFF; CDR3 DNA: TGCAGTGCTAGTTCCCGACCGACGTTCGCTGAAGCTTTCTTT
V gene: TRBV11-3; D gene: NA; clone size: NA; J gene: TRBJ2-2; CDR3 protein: CASSLGGRGARTGELFF; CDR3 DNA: TGTGCCAGCAGCTTAGGTGGCAGGGGGGCGCGGACCGGGGAGCTGTTTTTT
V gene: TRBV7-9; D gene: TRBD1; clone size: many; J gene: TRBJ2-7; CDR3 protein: CASSQGTGGGYEQYF; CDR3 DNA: TGTGCCAGCAGCCAAGGGACAGGGGGTGGCTACGAGCAGTACTTC
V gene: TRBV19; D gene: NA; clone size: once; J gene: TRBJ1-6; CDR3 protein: CASSIEQGESPLHF; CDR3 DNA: TGTGCCAGTAGTATTGAACAGGGAGAATCACCCCTCCACTTT
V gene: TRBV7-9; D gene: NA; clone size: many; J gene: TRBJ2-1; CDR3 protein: CASSSGASYNEQFF; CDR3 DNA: TGTGCCAGCAGCTCTGGGGCCTCCTACAATGAGCAGTTCTTC
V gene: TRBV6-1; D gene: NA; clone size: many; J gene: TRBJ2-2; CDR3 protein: CASSEAPLATNTGELFF; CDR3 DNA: TGTGCCAGCAGTGAAGCGCCGCTAGCGACGAACACCGGGGAGCTGTTTTTT
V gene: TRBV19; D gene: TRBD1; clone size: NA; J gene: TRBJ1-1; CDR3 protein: CASSIGTGLNTEAFF; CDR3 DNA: TGTGCCAGTAGTATCGGGACAGGGTTGAACACTGAAGCTTTCTTT
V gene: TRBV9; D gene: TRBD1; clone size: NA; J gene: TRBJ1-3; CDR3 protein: CASSVTGQGNSGNTIYF; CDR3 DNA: TGTGCCAGCAGCGTAACGGGACAGGGGAATTCAGGAAACACCATATATTTT
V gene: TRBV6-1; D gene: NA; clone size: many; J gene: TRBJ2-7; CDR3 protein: CASREGQGGGYEQYF; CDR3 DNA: TGTGCCAGCAGAGAAGGTCAGGGCGGTGGGTACGAGCAGTACTTC
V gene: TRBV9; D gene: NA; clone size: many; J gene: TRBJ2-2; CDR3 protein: CASSATGELFF; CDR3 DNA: TGTGCCAGCAGCGCCACCGGGGAGCTGTTTTTT
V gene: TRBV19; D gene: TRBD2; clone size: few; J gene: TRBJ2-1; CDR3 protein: CATASGNSYNEQFF; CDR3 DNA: TGTGCCACCGCTAGCGGTAACTCCTACAATGAGCAGTTCTTC
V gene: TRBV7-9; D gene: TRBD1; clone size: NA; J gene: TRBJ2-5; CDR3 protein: CASSPRGQGTQYF; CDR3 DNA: TGTGCCAGCAGCCCGAGGGGGCAGGGGACCCAGTACTTC
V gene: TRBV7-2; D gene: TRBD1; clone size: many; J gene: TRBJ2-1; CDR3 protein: CASSFHRGNEQFF; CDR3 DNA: TGTGCCAGCAGCTTCCACAGGGGAAATGAGCAGTTCTTC
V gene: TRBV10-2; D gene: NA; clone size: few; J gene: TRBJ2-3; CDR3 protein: CASGAARRTDTQYF; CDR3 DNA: TGCGCCAGCGGGGCAGCGCGACGCACAGATACGCAGTATTTT
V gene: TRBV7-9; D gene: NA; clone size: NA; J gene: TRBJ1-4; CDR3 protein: CASSRGRTTNEKLFF; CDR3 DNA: TGTGCCAGCAGCCGAGGACGGACAACTAATGAAAAACTGTTTTTT
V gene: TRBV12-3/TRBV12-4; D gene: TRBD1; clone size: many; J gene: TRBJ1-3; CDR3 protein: CASSVEQGASGNTIYF; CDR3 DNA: TGTGCCAGCAGTGTCGAGCAGGGGGCCTCTGGAAACACCATATATTTT
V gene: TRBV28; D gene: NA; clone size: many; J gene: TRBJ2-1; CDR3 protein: CASRPMFRGLAAYNEQFF; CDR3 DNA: TGTGCCAGCAGACCAATGTTCCGGGGGCTAGCGGCATACAATGAGCAGTTCTTC
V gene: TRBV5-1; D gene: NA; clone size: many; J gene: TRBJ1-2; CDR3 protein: CASSSTATYGYTF; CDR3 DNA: TGCGCCAGCAGCTCCACCGCCACCTATGGCTACACCTTC
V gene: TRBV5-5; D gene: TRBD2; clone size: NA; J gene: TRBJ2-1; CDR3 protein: CASSDGTSGNFNEQFF; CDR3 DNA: TGTGCCAGCAGCGACGGGACTAGCGGGAATTTCAATGAGCAGTTCTTC
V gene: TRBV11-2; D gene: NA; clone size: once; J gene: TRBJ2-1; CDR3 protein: CASSLWSSSYNEQFF; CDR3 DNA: TGTGCCAGCAGCTTATGGAGTAGCTCCTACAATGAGCAGTTCTTC
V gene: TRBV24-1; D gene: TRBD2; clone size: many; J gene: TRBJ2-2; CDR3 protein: CATSDLHGTSRQPGELFF; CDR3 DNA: TGTGCCACCAGTGATTTGCATGGGACTAGCCGCCAACCCGGGGAGCTGTTTTTT
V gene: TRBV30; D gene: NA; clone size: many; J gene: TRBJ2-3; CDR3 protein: CAWSGWRGVTDTQYF; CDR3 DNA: TGTGCCTGGAGTGGGTGGAGAGGGGTCACAGATACGCAGTATTTT
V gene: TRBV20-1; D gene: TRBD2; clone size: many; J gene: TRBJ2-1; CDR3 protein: CSASRDYHEQFF; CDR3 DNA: TGCAGTGCCTCCCGGGACTACCATGAGCAGTTCTTC
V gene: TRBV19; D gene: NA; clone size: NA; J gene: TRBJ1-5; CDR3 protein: CASSGGSYSNQPQHF; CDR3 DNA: TGTGCCAGTAGTGGGGGATCTTATAGCAATCAGCCCCAGCATTTT